This T cell receptor beta chain came from a study of T-cell reconstitution after alpha-beta-depleted transplantation in children. CDR1 ENHRY and CDR2 SYGVKD come from the germline V gene. This CDR3 has 17 amino acids. With 7 bases removed from V and 0 bases from J, the gap between germline ends came to 16 bases. Unique molecular identifiers were incorporated during preparation of the TCRbeta library. TCRdb passed the PCR reads through MiXCR, listing each CDR3 protein once. The sample shows 500,000 to 750,000 distinct CDR3 sequences, over 25% of them seen only once. The sample here was PBMCs, taken before TCRalphabeta/CD19-depleted stem cell transplant. The chain is built from TRBV10-3 and TRBJ2-6; D unresolved. The sequence was obtained from a boy less than two years old with Wiskott-Aldrich syndrome, due to receive a stem cell transplant. CDR3 coding DNA: TGTGCCATCACACGGCACAGAGTCGTCTCTGGGGCCAACGTCCTGACTTTC. Amino acids: CAITRHRVVSGANVLTF.